These 19 T cell receptor beta chains were sequenced from one sample in a study of T cell repertoires in cytomegalovirus infection. From the reads, TCRdb called clonotypes with MiXCR, one entry per CDR3 protein. The sample lists hundreds of thousands of distinct CDR3 sequences; 33% were seen once. These receptors lack a known antigen. The sequences come from cultured PBMCs, collected from culture after CMV antigen stimulation. These receptor sequences come from a human donor in good health (CMV status not recorded). Some clones in this sample may be carry-over from other donors' samples.

This clonotype was found a few times. The chain recombines TRBV7-8 with TRBJ2-1; D not resolved. Trimming left V 1 base short and J 1 base short, with 11 bases between. The V gene's germline CDR1 is SGHVS and CDR2 FQNEAQ. The length of the CDR3 is 16 residues. Here the CDR3 reads CASSLDTASSYNEQFF. CDR3 bases: TGTGCCAGCAGCTTAGACACGGCATCTTCCTACAATGAGCAGTTCTTC.

The table lists this clonotype with a few counts. V usage is TRBV7-2 and J usage is TRBJ1-5; D is uncertain. V was shortened by 5 bases and J by 6 bases, with 11 bases between the two germline ends. This CDR3 region has 13 residues. Germline V gene lookup returns CDR1 SGHTA and CDR2 FQGNSA. CDR3 sequence reads: CASSIPPGQPQHF. Written as DNA, the CDR3 is TGTGCCAGCAGCATCCCTCCGGGTCAGCCCCAGCATTTT.

This clonotype appeared a single time. The rearrangement joins TRBV2 to TRBJ2-1, with D unresolved. CDR1 and CDR2 (germline): SNHLY, FYNNEI. The CDR3 is made up of 13 amino acids. Trimming stripped 7 bases from V and 6 bases from J, with 13 bases between. The CDR3 loop reads CASNRPVSNEQFF. DNA of the CDR3: TGTGCCAGCAACCGCCCGGTTTCCAATGAGCAGTTCTTC.

The chain couples TRBV7-9 to TRBJ2-7, with D possibly matching TRBD1 (6 bases). Trimming cost V 4 bases and J 1 base, with 26 bases left between them. Germline loops: CDR1 SEHNR, CDR2 FQNEAQ (reference sequence). This CDR3 region has 19 residues. Here the CDR3 DNA reads TGTGCCAGCAGCTCCGCGGCGGACAGTACCCTCGTAGGGTCCTACGAGCAGTACTTC. It is translated as CASSSAADSTLVGSYEQYF.

This clonotype has just a few counts. Here the CDR3 reads CASIIRGLRTEAFF. CDR3 sequence (DNA): TGTGCCAGCATAATCAGGGGGCTGAGGACTGAAGCTTTCTTT. The rearrangement joins TRBV12-3 or TRBV12-4 to TRBJ1-1, with 8 nucleotides matching TRBD1. The CDR3 has 14 residues. Trimming took 7 bases from V and 5 from J; bases not matched to a gene: 9.

This clonotype was found a few times. The gene calls are TRBV7-2 and TRBJ1-2, with D possibly TRBD1 on 6 matching bases. Trimming took 2 bases from V and 2 from J, leaving 12 bases between them. The CDR3 covers 15 residues. Germline V gene sequence: CDR1 SGHTA, CDR2 FQGNSA. The CDR3 loop is CASSLIQGTNYGYTF. DNA of the CDR3: TGTGCCAGCAGCTTAATCCAGGGGACGAACTATGGCTACACCTTC.

This clonotype was recorded a few times. V usage is TRBV14 and J usage is TRBJ1-2, with D perhaps TRBD1 (6 bases). V shed 4 bases and J shed 6 bases, with 12 bases lying between them. Germline CDR1 is SGHDN and CDR2 is FVKESK. This CDR3 contains 13 residues. The CDR3 DNA is TGTGCCAGCAGCCCGCGGACAGCGGATGGCTACACCTTC. As protein: CASSPRTADGYTF.

The chain employs TRBV19 and TRBJ2-1, with D possibly matching TRBD2 (5 bases). CDR3 length equals 15 residues. The germline gives CDR1 LNHDA, CDR2 SQIVND (reference sequence). Trimming shortened V by 6 bases and J by 0 bases, and 12 bases separated the two germline ends. The DNA for the CDR3 is TGTGCCAGTAGGCCGAAAGGAGGCTCCTACAATGAGCAGTTCTTC. Protein sequence: CASRPKGGSYNEQFF.

The chain recombines TRBV7-6 with TRBJ2-1, with 10 bases that match TRBD2. Germline trimming cut 6 bases from V and 8 bases from J; bases unmatched to any gene: 7. In germline, CDR1 is SGHVS, CDR2 FNYEAQ. CDR3 length: 14 amino acids. The CDR3 nucleotides read TGTGCCAGCAGTGGGGCTAGCGGGAGCTATGAGCAGTTCTTC. Translation: CASSGASGSYEQFF. The whole variable domain, remainder taken from reference TRBV7-6 and TRBJ2-1, is GAGVSQSPRYKVTKRGQDVALRCDPISGHVSLYWYRQALGQGPEFLTYFNYEAQQDKSGLPNDRFSAERPEGSISTLTIQRTEQRDSAMYRCASSGASGSYEQFFGPGTRLTVL.

This clonotype was counted a few times. V gene TRBV7-9 combines with J gene TRBJ2-7; D unresolved. CDR3 length: 13 residues. Germline CDR1 reads SEHNR; CDR2 reads FQNEAQ (reference sequence). V dropped 6 bases and J dropped 3 bases, with 12 bases sitting between them. The CDR3 protein is CASRPAENYEQYV. The CDR3, as DNA: TGTGCCAGCAGACCCGCGGAGAACTACGAGCAGTACGTC.

The V gene is TRBV7-3, the J gene TRBJ2-3; tentatively, D is TRBD2 (6 bases). Germline V gene sequence: CDR1 SGHTA, CDR2 FQGTGA. This CDR3 is built from 15 residues. Trimming cost V 4 bases and J 3 bases, with 14 bases left between them. As DNA, the CDR3 is TGTGCCAGCAGCTATAGCGGCTCAGGGACAGATACGCAGTATTTT. Translation: CASSYSGSGTDTQYF.

The rearrangement uses TRBV6-2 or TRBV6-3 and TRBJ2-1, with a weak D call TRBD2 (6 bases). Germline CDR1 MNHEY, CDR2 SVGEGT. The CDR3 is made up of 14 amino acids. V was trimmed by 3 bases and J by 10 bases, leaving 16 bases between them. This CDR3 is CASSYYSVREEQFF. Here the CDR3 DNA reads TGTGCCAGCAGTTATTACTCAGTCCGGGAGGAGCAGTTCTTC.

In its sample, this clonotype was seen many times. The gene calls are TRBV7-2 and TRBJ2-5; D unresolved. Trimming took 3 bases from V and 4 from J, leaving 18 bases between them. The CDR3 is 16 amino acids. Germline assignment: CDR1 SGHTA and CDR2 FQGNSA. CDR3 protein: CASSFQPWPVSETQYF. CDR3 DNA: TGTGCCAGCAGCTTCCAACCATGGCCGGTTTCAGAGACCCAGTACTTC. Looking up the rest from reference TRBV7-2 and TRBJ2-5 gives the full variable domain: GAGVSQSPSNKVTEKGKDVELRCDPISGHTALYWYRQSLGQGLEFLIYFQGNSAPDKSGLPSDRFSAERTGGSVSTLTIQRTQQEDSAVYLCASSFQPWPVSETQYFGPGTRLLVL.

This clonotype occurred many times. The chain is built from TRBV7-6 and TRBJ2-1; D is ambiguous. CDR1 is SGHVS, CDR2 FNYEAQ, per germline. V was cut by 1 base and J by 2 bases, with 9 bases left in between. This CDR3 comprises 15 residues. CDR3 in DNA: TGTGCCAGCAGCTTAGAAGCGATTGCCTACAATGAGCAGTTCTTC. Translated: CASSLEAIAYNEQFF.

The chain carries TRBV20-1 and TRBJ2-3; D unclear. The CDR3 sequence is 13 residues long. Trimming left V 1 base short and J 3 bases short, with 8 bases between. The germline CDR1 and CDR2 sequences are DFQATT and SNEGSKA (reference sequence). This chain's CDR3 is CSARGATTDTQYF. CDR3 DNA sequence: TGCAGTGCTAGAGGGGCAACGACAGATACGCAGTATTTT.

This chain joins TRBV20-1 and TRBJ1-4; D is unclear. CDR1 is DFQATT, CDR2 SNEGSKA, per germline (reference sequence). The CDR3 length is 12 residues. Between the trimmed V and J ends, which lost 3 bases and 7 bases, there was a span of 9 bases. CDR3: CSARSISEKLFF. The CDR3 nucleotides are TGCAGTGCTAGGTCCATTAGTGAAAAACTGTTTTTT.

The CDR3 DNA sequence: TGTGCCAGCAGCTACATAGCGGGGTCCACAGATACGCAGTATTTT. Encoded protein: CASSYIAGSTDTQYF. This rearrangement joins TRBV7-2 to TRBJ2-3, with 8 bases aligning to TRBD2. V shed 4 bases, J shed 2 bases, and the junction held 5 bases outside the gene matches. The CDR3 has 15 residues. Germline V gene lookup returns CDR1 SGHTA and CDR2 FQGNSA.

This chain's CDR3 is CASTMGQRAGYTF. In DNA, the CDR3 is TGTGCCAGCACGATGGGTCAGCGAGCTGGCTACACCTTC. V and J are TRBV19 and TRBJ1-2; unclear D gene. The V gene's germline CDR1 is LNHDA and CDR2 SQIVND (reference sequence). This CDR3 contains 13 residues. V was cut by 9 bases and J by 7 bases, with 18 bases left in between.

The chain uses TRBV9 and TRBJ1-4; D uncertain. V gave up 4 bases and J gave up 2 bases, with 12 bases separating them. The CDR3 loop spans 15 amino acids. Looked up from germline, CDR1 is SGDLS and CDR2 is YYNGEE. The CDR3 reads CASSSDGMTNEKLFF. The CDR3 nucleotides are TGTGCCAGCAGCTCCGACGGGATGACTAATGAAAAACTGTTTTTT.